The 17 T cell receptor beta chains given below trace back to one sample, sequenced in a study of Graves' ophthalmopathy and Graves' hyperthyroidism. From RNA, the CDR3 regions of TCR beta chains were amplified and sequenced. HTBI primers primed a first-round RT-PCR, and a second-round multiplex PCR followed. TCRdb reanalysed the multiplex PCR reads using MiXCR and keeps one entry per CDR3 protein. The repertoire holds 900,000 to 1,200,000 distinct CDR3 sequences, 36% seen once, with around 10% in the top ten. The sample was peripheral blood or thyroid tissue (not recorded which). Every receptor here comes from an adult man with Graves' hyperthyroidism.

There are many counts of this clonotype. The chain carries TRBV19 and TRBJ2-5; the D gene is possibly TRBD2 (6 bases). V lost 6 bases to trimming and J lost 5 bases, with 16 bases between them. The length of the CDR3 is 14 residues. Germline loops: CDR1 LNHDA, CDR2 SQIVND (reference sequence). This chain's CDR3 is CASSKRASRETQYF. The CDR3 DNA sequence: TGTGCCAGTAGCAAGCGGGCCAGCCGGGAGACCCAGTACTTC.

As concerns this clonotype: At one end, the junction sequence differs from germline, possibly due to a read error. The chain's CDR3 is CSVEEGGQVSSGANVLIF. DNA of the CDR3: TGCAGCGTTGAAGAGGGTGGACAGGTTTCCTCTGGGGCCAACGTCCTGATTTTC. The chain employs TRBV29-1 and TRBJ2-6, with 7 bases lining up with TRBD1. CDR3 size: 18 residues. The germline CDR1 and CDR2 sequences are SQVTM and ANQGSEA.

The chain has TRBV3-1 and TRBJ1-4; D is undetermined. Trimming cost V 1 base and J 8 bases, with 11 bases left between them. CDR1 LGHDT and CDR2 YNNKEL come from the germline V gene (reference sequence). This CDR3 has 14 amino acids. CDR3 in DNA: TGTGCCAGCAGCCAAGGGAAGGTTGACGAAAAACTGTTTTTT. Protein sequence: CASSQGKVDEKLFF.

This sequence joins TRBV20-1 and TRBJ2-2, with 11 nucleotides matching TRBD2. The CDR3 length is 16 residues. CDR1 is DFQATT, CDR2 SNEGSKA, per germline (reference sequence). The ends lost 2 bases at V and 6 bases at J; junction bases unmatched: 8. CDR3 region: CSARRTSGPLAGELFF. Here the CDR3 DNA reads TGCAGTGCTAGAAGGACTAGCGGGCCTCTCGCCGGGGAGCTGTTTTTT.

This clonotype showed up many times. This chain links TRBV7-2 with TRBJ2-5, with no clear D. The V gene's germline CDR1 is SGHTA and CDR2 FQGNSA. This CDR3 region has 14 residues. V lost 1 base to trimming and J lost 3 bases, with 9 bases between them. The CDR3 nucleotides read TGTGCCAGCAGCTTAGATTCGGTGAAAGAGACCCAGTACTTC. The encoded protein is CASSLDSVKETQYF.

Regarding this clonotype: It may be a read error: a sequence one base away is much more abundant. This rearrangement joins TRBV2 to TRBJ1-2, with D perhaps matching TRBD1 (5 bases). V gave up 5 bases and J gave up 5 bases, with 18 bases separating them. Germline V gene sequence: CDR1 SNHLY, CDR2 FYNNEI. This CDR3 is 15 amino acids long. CDR3 region: CASSPPGRGVYGYTF. The CDR3 region has the DNA TGTGCCAGCAGTCCCCCGGGGAGGGGAGTGTATGGCTACACCTTC.

This clonotype has just a few counts. This chain links TRBV4-3 with TRBJ1-1; D not resolved. The CDR3 runs 14 residues. Germline V gives CDR1 LGHNA, CDR2 YSLEER. Between the trimmed V and J ends, which lost 1 base and 11 bases, there was a span of 17 bases. CDR3 nucleotide sequence: TGCGCCAGCAGCCAAGGACTGTGGTCAGTTGGGGCTTTCTTT. Translating it yields CASSQGLWSVGAFF.

This clonotype has a handful of counts. The chain links TRBV7-8 to TRBJ2-2, with 10 nucleotides matching TRBD2. Trimming cost V 2 bases and J 7 bases; bases outside gene matches: 7. Germline V CDR1 and CDR2: SGHVS, FQNEAQ. The CDR3 is 16 residues long. CDR3 protein: CASSLTVASGGGELFF. In nucleotides, the CDR3 is TGTGCCAGCAGCTTAACGGTGGCTAGCGGGGGCGGGGAGCTGTTTTTT.

This clonotype was counted at least ten times. CDR3 region: CASRGTGQNQPQHF. The DNA for the CDR3 is TGTGCCAGCCGGGGGACAGGGCAAAATCAGCCCCAGCATTTT. The rearrangement joins TRBV2 to TRBJ1-5, with 9 bases identical to TRBD1. The J segment lost 4 bases and the V segment lost 8 bases, leaving 6 bases of the junction unmatched. The CDR3 runs to 14 residues. CDR1 is SNHLY, CDR2 FYNNEI, per germline.

The rearrangement joins TRBV12-3 or TRBV12-4 to TRBJ2-7, with D possibly TRBD2 on 5 matching bases. The CDR3 is 11 amino acids. Trimming took 6 bases from V and 6 from J, leaving 9 bases between them. The CDR3 coding sequence is TGTGCCAGCAGGGGAGTCATCGAGCAGTACTTC. Its translation: CASRGVIEQYF.

This clonotype was observed at least ten times. The V call is TRBV14, the J call TRBJ2-7; D unresolved. V was cut by 1 base and J by 0 bases, with 10 bases left in between. CDR3 length: 15 residues. CDR1 SGHDN and CDR2 FVKESK come from the germline V gene. The CDR3 coding sequence is TGTGCCAGCAGCCAAGGTAATTCTGGCTCCTACGAGCAGTACTTC. Residues: CASSQGNSGSYEQYF.

This rearrangement joins TRBV12-3 or TRBV12-4 to TRBJ2-5, with D maybe TRBD2 (5 bases). The closer fit of TRBJ2-1 to the DNA end suggests the J call may be wrong. CDR3 length: 14 residues. The CDR3 bases are TGTGCCAGCAGTTTTGGAGCGGTCCAAGTGGCCCAGTTCTTC. This codes for CASSFGAVQVAQFF.

The chain links TRBV19 to TRBJ1-6; 7 bases are a match to TRBD1. The CDR3 is 22 amino acids. CDR1 is LNHDA and CDR2 is SQIVND in the germline V gene (reference sequence). After removal of 3 bases from V and 0 bases from J, the junction contained 20 bases not matched to a gene. DNA for the CDR3: TGTGCCAGTAGTATTGGATTTCTTCGGACAGGAGGACAGTCCTCCTATAATTCACCCCTCCACTTT. Its translation is CASSIGFLRTGGQSSYNSPLHF.

This chain joins TRBV2 and TRBJ1-5; no definite D call. This CDR3 contains 14 residues. Trimming stripped 3 bases from V and 5 bases from J, with 11 bases between. CDR1 and CDR2 (germline): SNHLY, FYNNEI. The CDR3 is CASSDGRGHQPQHF. CDR3 coding DNA: TGTGCCAGCAGTGACGGCCGTGGGCATCAGCCCCAGCATTTT.

This clonotype came up a few times. The chain links TRBV6-5 to TRBJ2-2, with D perhaps matching TRBD2 (5 bases). Trimming stripped 6 bases from V and 4 bases from J, with 12 bases between. This CDR3 has 14 amino acids. Looked up from germline, CDR1 is MNHEY and CDR2 is SVGAGI. The CDR3: CASRTIARTGELFF. In nucleotides, the CDR3 is TGTGCCAGCAGGACTATAGCGCGCACCGGGGAGCTGTTTTTT.

A word on this clonotype: At one of its ends the junction is not consistent with the germline gene, which may arise from a read error. The chain is built from TRBV20-1 and TRBJ2-2, with 12 bases matching TRBD2. Germline assignment: CDR1 DFQATT and CDR2 SNEGSKA (reference sequence). The CDR3 covers 13 residues. CDR3 sequence (DNA): TGCAGTGCTAGAGGCTCGACTAGCGGGGGGCTGTTTTTT. Encoded protein: CSARGSTSGGLFF.

This rearrangement joins TRBV7-9 to TRBJ2-7, with a tentative D call TRBD2 (5 bases). The germline CDR1 and CDR2 sequences are SEHNR and FQNEAQ (reference sequence). V lost 6 bases, J lost 4 bases, and 13 bases lay in between. CDR3 length equals 13 residues. CDR3 sequence reads: CASSAVSGYEQYF. CDR3 DNA sequence: TGTGCCAGCAGTGCGGTGAGCGGATACGAGCAGTACTTC.